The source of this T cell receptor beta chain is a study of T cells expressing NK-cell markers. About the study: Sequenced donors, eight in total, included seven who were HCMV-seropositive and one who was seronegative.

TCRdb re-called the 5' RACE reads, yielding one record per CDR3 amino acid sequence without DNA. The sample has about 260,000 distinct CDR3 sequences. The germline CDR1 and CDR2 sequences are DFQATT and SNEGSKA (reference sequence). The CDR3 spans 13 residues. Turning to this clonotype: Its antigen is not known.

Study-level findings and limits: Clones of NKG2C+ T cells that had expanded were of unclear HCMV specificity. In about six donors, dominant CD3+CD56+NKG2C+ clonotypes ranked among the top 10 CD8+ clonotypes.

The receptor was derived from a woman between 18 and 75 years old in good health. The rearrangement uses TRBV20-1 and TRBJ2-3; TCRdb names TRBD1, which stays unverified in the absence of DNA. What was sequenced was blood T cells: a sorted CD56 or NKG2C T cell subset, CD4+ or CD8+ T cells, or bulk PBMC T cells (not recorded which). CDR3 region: CSARGHVTDTQYF.